This T cell receptor (beta chain) was retrieved from a study of blood T cell repertoires in COVID-19 (dated by TCRdb to about 2020). About the study as a whole: Samples covering the acute and convalescent phases of COVID-19 were provided by collaborators in the United States, Italy and Spain. Samples were obtained from the ongoing ImmuneRACE study (first 160 participants) and from some 1,300 subjects provided by 6 global collaborators. Sample metadata almost always included a de-identified subject ID, COVID-19 status, age in years and sex. Deeply sampled blood TCRbeta repertoires from subjects exposed to, actively infected with, or recovered from COVID-19 were included in the dataset. Where available, HLA class I and class II types were taken from metadata supplied by the sample provider and were not determined by assay-based typing. The prospective study material was composed of cDNA or gDNA derived from T cells, B-cell-depleted T cells, or PBMCs. The repertoires were released in a freely available public database intended as a resource for research on the immune response to SARS-CoV-2. General study outcomes and caveats: The amount of clinical and demographic metadata varied by source and participant and was provided uncurated.

CDR1 and CDR2 (KGHSH, LQKENI) derive from the germline V gene. The CDR3 sequence holds 17 residues, the cysteine and phenylalanine included. Just CDR3 DNA is preserved here, 51 bases in frame from base 1. V lost 2 bases and J lost 5 bases, and the count of bases not matched to a germline gene is 5. This clone was detected only once. Its antigen remains undetermined. No per-base quality is available; no much larger clone lies one base away. TCRbeta CDR3 regions were amplified from genomic DNA by means of the immunoSEQ Assay, a bias-controlled multiplex PCR. As for the original processing: The number of nucleated cells in each sample was estimated from the amplification of reference gene primers within the assay. To quantify the absolute abundance of each unique TCRbeta CDR3 rearrangement, sequence reads were collapsed and filtered. For each sample, productive Simpson clonality was calculated as the square root of Simpson's diversity index over productive rearrangements. Drawn from immuneACCESS, this table holds only the in-frame rearrangements with V and J called that TCRdb kept. Clones are partly lost; checked studies trace under half to an unresolved V gene and leave the rest unexplained. Clone size and V and J calls were adopted from that table, with D and trimming inferred from the DNA. The sample data list about 240,000 clones, and around 86% of these were observed just once. About 3% of the sample is held by the ten biggest clonotypes.

A second Seattle source provided samples from volunteer blood donors who had recovered from COVID-19. Each collaborating institution followed its own protocols to collect whole blood in K2EDTA tubes. Collaborator samples were shipped for TCRbeta analysis as frozen whole blood, isolated PBMCs, or DNA extracted from either sample type. This TCR came from a young woman who had recovered from COVID-19. The sample was peripheral blood. The receptor chain draws on TRBV18 and TRBJ2-1; TRBD2 lines up with 14 middle nucleotides. The CDR3 region: CASSPLGLAGGHNEQFF. The DNA is as follows: TGTGCCAGCTCACCATTAGGACTAGCGGGGGGCCACAATGAGCAGTTCTTC.